This entry is about one T cell receptor beta chain. This entry is derived from a study of blood T cell repertoires in COVID-19. Overall study context: The samples span acute and convalescent COVID-19 from the United States, Italy and Spain. T cells, B-cell-depleted T cells, or PBMCs supplied cDNA or gDNA.

Germline CDR1 reads SGDLS; CDR2 reads YYNGEE. V was trimmed by 3 bases and J by 1 base, leaving 7 bases between them. This CDR3 has 14 residues. As processed by the authors: Counts of nucleated cells, estimated from reference gene primer amplification, were obtained. The method was immunoSEQ multiplex PCR; TCRdb's version includes in-frame clones alone and lacks a portion of them. V and J calls and clone size come straight from that table; D and trimming were deduced from the DNA. The sample consists of some 70,000 clones, about 88% of them appearing once. This chain uses TRBV9 with TRBJ2-2; TRBD2 is a possible D gene (6 bases). This clonotype was obtained from a man aged 70 or older with active or convalescent COVID-19. Sequenced material: peripheral blood. CDR3 amino acids: CASSGLENTGELFF. The CDR3 DNA reads as TGTGCCAGCAGCGGACTAGAGAACACCGGGGAGCTGTTTTTT. Variable domain in full (rest from reference TRBV9 and TRBJ2-2): DSGVTQTPKHLITATGQRVTLRCSPRSGDLSVYWYQQSLDQGLQFLIQYYNGEERAKGNILERFSAQQFPDLHSELNLSSLELGDSALYFCASSGLENTGELFFGEGSRLTVL.